This TCR beta chain was identified in a study of blood T cell repertoires in COVID-19. This table comes from immunoSEQ multiplex PCR, and its TCRdb copy is limited to in-frame clones, with some not included. The sample has more than 85,000 clones; 80% to 95% are singletons. Trimming removed 0 bases at V and 15 bases at J, with 12 bases between. Germline V gene lookup returns CDR1 SGHNT and CDR2 YYREEE (reference sequence). The length of the CDR3 is 12 residues. This sequence originates from a woman in her forties or fifties with COVID-19, enrolled during active disease. Material: peripheral blood. The gene calls are TRBV5-4 and TRBJ1-4, with D hard to call. In DNA form, the CDR3 reads TGTGCCAGCAGCTTGGATGGGTACGGAGTGTTTTTT. It is translated as CASSLDGYGVFF.